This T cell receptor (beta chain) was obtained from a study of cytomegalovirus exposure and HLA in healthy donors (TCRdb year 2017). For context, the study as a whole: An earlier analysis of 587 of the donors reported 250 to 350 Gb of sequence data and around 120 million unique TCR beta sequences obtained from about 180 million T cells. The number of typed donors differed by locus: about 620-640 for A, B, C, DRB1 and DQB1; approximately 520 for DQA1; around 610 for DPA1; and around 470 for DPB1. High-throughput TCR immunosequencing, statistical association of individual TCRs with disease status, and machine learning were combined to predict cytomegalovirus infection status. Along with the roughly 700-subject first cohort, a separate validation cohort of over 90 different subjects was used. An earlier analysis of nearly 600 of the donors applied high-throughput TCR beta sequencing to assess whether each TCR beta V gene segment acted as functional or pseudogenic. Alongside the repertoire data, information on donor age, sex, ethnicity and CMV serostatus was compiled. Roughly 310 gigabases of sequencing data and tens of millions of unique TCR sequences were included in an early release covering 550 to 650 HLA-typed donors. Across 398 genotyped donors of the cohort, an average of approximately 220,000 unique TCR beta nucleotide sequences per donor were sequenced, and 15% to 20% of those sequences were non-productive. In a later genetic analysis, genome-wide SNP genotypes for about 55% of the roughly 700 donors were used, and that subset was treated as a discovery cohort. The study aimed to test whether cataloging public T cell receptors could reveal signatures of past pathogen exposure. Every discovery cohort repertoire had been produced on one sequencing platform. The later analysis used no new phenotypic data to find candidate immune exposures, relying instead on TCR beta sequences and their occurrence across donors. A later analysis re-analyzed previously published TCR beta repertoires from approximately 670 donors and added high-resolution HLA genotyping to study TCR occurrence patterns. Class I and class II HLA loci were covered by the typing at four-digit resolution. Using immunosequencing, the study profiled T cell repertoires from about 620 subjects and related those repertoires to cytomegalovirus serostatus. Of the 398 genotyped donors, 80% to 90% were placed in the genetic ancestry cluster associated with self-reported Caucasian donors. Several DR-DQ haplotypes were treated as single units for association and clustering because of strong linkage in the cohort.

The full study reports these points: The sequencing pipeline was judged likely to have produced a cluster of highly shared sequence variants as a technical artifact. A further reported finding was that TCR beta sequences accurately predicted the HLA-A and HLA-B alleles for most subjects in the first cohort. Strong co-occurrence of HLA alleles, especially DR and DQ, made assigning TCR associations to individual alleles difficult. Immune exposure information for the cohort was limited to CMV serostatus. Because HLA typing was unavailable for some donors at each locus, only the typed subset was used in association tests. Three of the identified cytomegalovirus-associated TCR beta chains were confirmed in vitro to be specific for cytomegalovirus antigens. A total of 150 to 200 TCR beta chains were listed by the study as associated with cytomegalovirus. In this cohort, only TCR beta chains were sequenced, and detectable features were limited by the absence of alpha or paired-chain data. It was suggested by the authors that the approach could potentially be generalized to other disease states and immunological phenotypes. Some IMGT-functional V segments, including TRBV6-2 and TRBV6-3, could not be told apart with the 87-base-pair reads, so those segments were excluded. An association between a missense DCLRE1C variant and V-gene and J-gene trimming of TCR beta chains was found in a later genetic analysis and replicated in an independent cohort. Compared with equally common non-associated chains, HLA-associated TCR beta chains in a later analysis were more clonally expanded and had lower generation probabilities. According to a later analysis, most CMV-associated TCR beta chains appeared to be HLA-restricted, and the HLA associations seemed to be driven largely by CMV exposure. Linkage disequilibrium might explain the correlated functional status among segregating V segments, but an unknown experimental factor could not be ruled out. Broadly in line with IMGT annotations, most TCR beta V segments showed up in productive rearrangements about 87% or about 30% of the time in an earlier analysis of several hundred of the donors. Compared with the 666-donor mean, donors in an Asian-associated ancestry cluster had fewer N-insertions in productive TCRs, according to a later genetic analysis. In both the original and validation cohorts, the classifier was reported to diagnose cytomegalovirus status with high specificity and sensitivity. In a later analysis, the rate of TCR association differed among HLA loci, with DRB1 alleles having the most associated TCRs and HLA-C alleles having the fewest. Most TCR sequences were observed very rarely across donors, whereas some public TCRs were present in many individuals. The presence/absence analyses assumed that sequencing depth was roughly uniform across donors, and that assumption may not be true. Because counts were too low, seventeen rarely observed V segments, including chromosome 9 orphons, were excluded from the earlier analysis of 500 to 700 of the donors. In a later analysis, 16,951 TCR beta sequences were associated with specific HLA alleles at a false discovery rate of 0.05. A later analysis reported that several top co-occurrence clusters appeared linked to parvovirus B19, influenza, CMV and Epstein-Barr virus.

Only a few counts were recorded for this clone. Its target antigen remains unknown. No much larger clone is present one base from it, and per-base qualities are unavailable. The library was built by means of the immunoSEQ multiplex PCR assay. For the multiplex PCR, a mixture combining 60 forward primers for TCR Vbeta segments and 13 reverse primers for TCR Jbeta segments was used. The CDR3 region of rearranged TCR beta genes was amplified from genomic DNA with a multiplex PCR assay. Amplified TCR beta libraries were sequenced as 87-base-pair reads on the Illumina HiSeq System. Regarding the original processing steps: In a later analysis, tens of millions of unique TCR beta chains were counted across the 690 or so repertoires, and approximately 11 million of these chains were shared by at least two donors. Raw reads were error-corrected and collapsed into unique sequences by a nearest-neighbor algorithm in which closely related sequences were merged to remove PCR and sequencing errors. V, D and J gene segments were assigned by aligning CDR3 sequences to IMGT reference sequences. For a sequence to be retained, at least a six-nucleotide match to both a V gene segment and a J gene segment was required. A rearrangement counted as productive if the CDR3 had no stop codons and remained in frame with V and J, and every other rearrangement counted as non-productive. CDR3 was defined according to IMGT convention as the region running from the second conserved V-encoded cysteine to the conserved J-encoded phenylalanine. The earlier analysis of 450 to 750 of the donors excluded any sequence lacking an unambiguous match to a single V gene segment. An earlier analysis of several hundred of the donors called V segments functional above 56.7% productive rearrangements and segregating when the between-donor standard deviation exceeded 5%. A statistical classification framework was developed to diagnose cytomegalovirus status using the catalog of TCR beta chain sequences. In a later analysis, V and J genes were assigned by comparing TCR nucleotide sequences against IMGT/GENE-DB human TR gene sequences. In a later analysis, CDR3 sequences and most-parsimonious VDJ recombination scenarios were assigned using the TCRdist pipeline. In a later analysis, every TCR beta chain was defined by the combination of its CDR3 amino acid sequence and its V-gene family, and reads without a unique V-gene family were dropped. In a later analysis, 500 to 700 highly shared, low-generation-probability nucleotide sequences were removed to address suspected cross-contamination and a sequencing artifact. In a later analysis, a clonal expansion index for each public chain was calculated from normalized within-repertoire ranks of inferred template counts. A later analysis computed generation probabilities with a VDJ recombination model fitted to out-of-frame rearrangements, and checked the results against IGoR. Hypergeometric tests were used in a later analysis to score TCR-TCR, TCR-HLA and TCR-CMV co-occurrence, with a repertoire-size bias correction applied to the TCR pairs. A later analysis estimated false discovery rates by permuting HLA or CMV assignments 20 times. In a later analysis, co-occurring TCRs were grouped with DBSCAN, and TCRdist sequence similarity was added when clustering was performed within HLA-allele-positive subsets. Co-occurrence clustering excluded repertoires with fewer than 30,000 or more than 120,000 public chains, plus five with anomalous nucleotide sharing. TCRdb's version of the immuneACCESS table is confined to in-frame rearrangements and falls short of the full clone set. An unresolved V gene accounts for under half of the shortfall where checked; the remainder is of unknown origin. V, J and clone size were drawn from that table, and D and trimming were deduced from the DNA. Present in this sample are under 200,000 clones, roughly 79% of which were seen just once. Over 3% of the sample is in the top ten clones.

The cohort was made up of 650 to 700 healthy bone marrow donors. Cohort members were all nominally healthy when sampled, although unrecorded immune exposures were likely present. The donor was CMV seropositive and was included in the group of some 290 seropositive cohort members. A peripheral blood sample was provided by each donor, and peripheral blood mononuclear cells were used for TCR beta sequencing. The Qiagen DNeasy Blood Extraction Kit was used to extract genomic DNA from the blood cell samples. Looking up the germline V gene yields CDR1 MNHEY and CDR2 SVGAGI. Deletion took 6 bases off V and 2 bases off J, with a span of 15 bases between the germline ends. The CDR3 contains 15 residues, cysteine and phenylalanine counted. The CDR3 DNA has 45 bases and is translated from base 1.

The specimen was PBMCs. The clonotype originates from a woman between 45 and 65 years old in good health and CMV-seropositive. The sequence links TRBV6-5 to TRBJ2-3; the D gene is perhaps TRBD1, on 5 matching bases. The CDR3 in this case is CASRTEDRNTDTQYF. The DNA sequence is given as TGTGCCAGCAGGACAGAAGACCGAAACACAGATACGCAGTATTTT.